This TCR beta chain was recorded in a study of human T cells and chemical hapten exposure (dated by TCRdb to the early 2020s). With respect to the entire study: For sensitization, 2% DPC in acetone was applied to a 2 cm by 2 cm area of upper inner arm skin. Weekly therapeutic DPC doses were additionally applied to the scalp of patients throughout the roughly 25-week study period. Most of the patients in the cohort were female, and the cohort covered alopecia areata with under or over 50% scalp involvement, alopecia totalis and alopecia universalis. Patch tests used Finn chambers with 0.01% DPC on the upper back, scored after 6 days by International Contact Dermatitis Research Group standards. Under 30 alopecia patients gave blood for TCR sequencing at one to four time points (pre-sensitization, 2, 6 and 24 weeks). This study followed changes in the peripheral blood TCR repertoire in vivo during primary and secondary sensitization of alopecia patients to the hapten diphenylcyclopropenone (DPC). Blood samples were taken from patients before sensitization (week 0) and at 2, 6 and about 24 weeks after DPC sensitization. Libraries were pooled for sequencing, and per-sample TCR yields varied mainly because of small differences in library volumes within the pool.

The time point label, read with the paper, signifies: patch test 3, about 24 weeks after DPC sensitization. The treatment or condition label corresponds to: therapeutic diphenylcyclopropenone sensitization with weekly scalp DPC. Blood at each patch-test visit was drawn before the patch test was applied. Patients were eligible if aged 18 to 70, diagnosed with alopecia and judged suitable for DPC therapy, and pregnant patients were excluded. Total RNA was isolated from unfractionated whole blood collected in Tempus Blood RNA tubes. General findings and caveats noted by the study authors: Repeated subsampling changed both the strength of the expansion versus patch-test correlation and the threshold at which the correlation became significant. Expanded TCRs formed significantly more large CDR3 similarity clusters than pre-sensitization or healthy control sets, consistent with antigen-driven responses. No change with DPC sensitization was found in the number of TCRs above 1 in 1000 frequency, and no evidence of global repertoire structure alterations was found. Because all patients had alopecia, a presumed autoimmune disease, the immune response of the patients might differ from that of healthy individuals. Patch test score was positively correlated with the number of PT1 expanded TCRs, with significance at thresholds 8, 16 and 32 but not at 4.

CDR1 DFQATT and CDR2 SNEGSKA are derived from the germline V gene (reference sequence). From its cysteine to its phenylalanine, the CDR3 spans 22 amino acids. Only the CDR3 region is kept as DNA, spanning 66 bases read in frame from base 1. V is clipped by 6 bases and J by 1 base, and the sequence between their germline boundaries is 37 bases long. For this clonotype: It lacks a known antigen. Base qualities are missing; no much larger clone stands one base away.

The library came from RACE. These reads were obtained on a NextSeq 500. Library preparation attached unique molecular identifiers to individual cDNA molecules for quantitative, reproducible TCR counting. Both TCR alpha and TCR beta chains were sequenced from each blood RNA sample. The paper's processing steps were these. The median number of TCRs per sample was over 85,000, ranging from roughly 20,000 to 700,000. The Decombinator software suite was used to annotate V, J and CDR3 in the TCR reads. For PS versus PT1 abundance plots, all samples were subsampled to the same number of TCRs (28,000). TCRs were defined as expanded if absent before sensitization and observed at least eight times at the 2-week time point. The public reads were reprocessed in TCRdb via fastp at Q25 and MiXCR, keeping in-frame beta chains. A single entry per CDR3 protein holds the most common genes and DNA from its merged rows. The V and J calls and clone size are TCRdb's, not the authors'. The sample table shows approximately 97,000 distinct CDR3 sequences, and roughly 27% are seen once. About 9.3% of the sample is taken by the ten largest.

The chain employs TRBV20-1 and TRBJ2-4; a tentative D call is TRBD2 (6 bases match). This sequence was found in a man aged 40-55 years with alopecia areata. Some clones in this sample may be carry-over from other donors' samples. Sequenced here: whole blood, sampled in connection with sensitization to the hapten diphenylcyclopropenone (DPC). At the DNA level, the sequence is TGCAGTGCCCAGGCCCCCTTAGCGGCCCACCTCAAGTCCCGGGGCGCCAAAAACATTCAGTACTTC. It is translated as CSAQAPLAAHLKSRGAKNIQYF.